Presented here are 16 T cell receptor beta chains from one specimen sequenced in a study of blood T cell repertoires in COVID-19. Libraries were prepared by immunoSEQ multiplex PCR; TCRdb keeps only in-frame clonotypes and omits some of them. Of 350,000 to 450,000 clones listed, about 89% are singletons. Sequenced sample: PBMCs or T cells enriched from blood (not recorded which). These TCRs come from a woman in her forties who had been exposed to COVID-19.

CDR3 region: CASSVDPQGLGTGELFF. The CDR3 DNA sequence: TGCGCCAGCAGCGTGGACCCGCAGGGGTTAGGAACCGGGGAGCTGTTTTTT. This chain connects TRBV5-1 to TRBJ2-2, with D perhaps TRBD1 (6 bases). CDR1 is SGHRS, CDR2 YFSETQ, per germline. Trimming took off 4 bases at V and 5 bases at J, with 21 bases between the two ends. The CDR3 loop spans 17 amino acids.

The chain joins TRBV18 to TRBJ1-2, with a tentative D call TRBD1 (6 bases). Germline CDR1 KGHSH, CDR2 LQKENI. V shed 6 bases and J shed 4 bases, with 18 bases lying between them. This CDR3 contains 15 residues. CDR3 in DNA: TGTGCCAGCTCGCGAAACAGGGATACTGGCTATGGCTACACCTTC. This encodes CASSRNRDTGYGYTF.

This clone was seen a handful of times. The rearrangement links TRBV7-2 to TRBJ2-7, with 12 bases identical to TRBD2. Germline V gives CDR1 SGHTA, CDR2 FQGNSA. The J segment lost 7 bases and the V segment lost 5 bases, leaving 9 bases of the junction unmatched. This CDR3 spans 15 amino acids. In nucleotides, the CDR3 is TGTGCCAGCAGCCCACTACTAGCGGGAGGTCGTGAGCAGTACTTC. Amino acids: CASSPLLAGGREQYF.

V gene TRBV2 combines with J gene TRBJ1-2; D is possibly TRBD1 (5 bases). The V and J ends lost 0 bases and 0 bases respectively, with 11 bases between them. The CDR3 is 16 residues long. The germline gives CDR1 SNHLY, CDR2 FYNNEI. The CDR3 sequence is CASSEARRASNYGYTF. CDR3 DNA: TGTGCCAGCAGTGAAGCGCGCAGGGCGTCTAACTATGGCTACACCTTC.

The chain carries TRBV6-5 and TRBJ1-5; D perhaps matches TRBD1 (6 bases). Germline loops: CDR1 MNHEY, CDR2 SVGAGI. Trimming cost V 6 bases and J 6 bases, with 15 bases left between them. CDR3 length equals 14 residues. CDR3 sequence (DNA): TGTGCCAGCAGGAACCAGGGGTGGGGTCAGCCCCAGCATTTT. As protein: CASRNQGWGQPQHF.

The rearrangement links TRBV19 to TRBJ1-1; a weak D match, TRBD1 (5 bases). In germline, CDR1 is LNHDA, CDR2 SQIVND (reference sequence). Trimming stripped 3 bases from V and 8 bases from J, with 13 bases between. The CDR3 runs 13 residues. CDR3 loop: CASSMDLDREAFF. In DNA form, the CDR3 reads TGTGCCAGTAGTATGGACCTAGACAGAGAAGCTTTCTTT.

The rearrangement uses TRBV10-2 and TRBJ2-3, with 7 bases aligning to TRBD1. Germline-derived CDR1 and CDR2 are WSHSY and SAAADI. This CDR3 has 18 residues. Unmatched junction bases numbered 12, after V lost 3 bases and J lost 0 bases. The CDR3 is CASSDLPGQFPSTDTQYF. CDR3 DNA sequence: TGCGCCAGCAGTGACCTCCCGGGACAGTTCCCTAGCACAGATACGCAGTATTTT.

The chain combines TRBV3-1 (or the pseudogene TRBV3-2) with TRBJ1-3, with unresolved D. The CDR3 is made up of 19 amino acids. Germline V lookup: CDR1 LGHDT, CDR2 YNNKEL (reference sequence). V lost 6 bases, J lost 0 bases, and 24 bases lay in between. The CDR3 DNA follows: TGTGCCAGCAGGCCAAGCTCTCTCAAGTCGGGGATCTCTGGAAACACCATATATTTT. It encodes CASRPSSLKSGISGNTIYF.

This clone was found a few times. In DNA form, the CDR3 reads TGTGCCAGCAGCTTACTTAGTGAGACCCAGTACTTC. Amino acid sequence: CASSLLSETQYF. The rearrangement links TRBV5-8 to TRBJ2-5; unclear D gene. Germline V gene lookup returns CDR1 SGHTS and CDR2 YDEGEE. V was pared by 2 bases and J by 5 bases, with 7 bases between. The CDR3 consists of 12 residues.

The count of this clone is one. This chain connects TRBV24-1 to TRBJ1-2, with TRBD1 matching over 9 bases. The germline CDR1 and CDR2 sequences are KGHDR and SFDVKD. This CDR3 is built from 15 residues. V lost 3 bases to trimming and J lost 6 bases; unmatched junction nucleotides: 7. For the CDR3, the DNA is TGTGCCACCAGTGATCCCGGGACAGGGCCCAATGGCTACACCTTC. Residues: CATSDPGTGPNGYTF.

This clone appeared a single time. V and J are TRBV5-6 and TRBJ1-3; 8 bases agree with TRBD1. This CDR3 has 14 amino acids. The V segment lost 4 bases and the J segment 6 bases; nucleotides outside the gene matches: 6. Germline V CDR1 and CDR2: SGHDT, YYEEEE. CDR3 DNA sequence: TGTGCCAGCAGCCCCCGCAGGGGGCTAAACACCATATATTTT. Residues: CASSPRRGLNTIYF.

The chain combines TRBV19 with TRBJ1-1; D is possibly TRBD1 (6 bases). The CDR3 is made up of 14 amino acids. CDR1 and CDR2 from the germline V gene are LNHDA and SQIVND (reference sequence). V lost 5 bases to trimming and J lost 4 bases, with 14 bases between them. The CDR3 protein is CASSRPGASTEAFF. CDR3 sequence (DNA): TGTGCCAGTAGTCGTCCAGGGGCTAGCACTGAAGCTTTCTTT.

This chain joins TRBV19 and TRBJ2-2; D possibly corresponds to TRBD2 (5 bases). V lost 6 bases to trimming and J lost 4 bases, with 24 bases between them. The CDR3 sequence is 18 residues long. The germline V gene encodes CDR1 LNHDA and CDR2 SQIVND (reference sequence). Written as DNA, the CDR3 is TGTGCCAGTAGGGGAGTAACGGGGTCAGGATTAGCCACCGGGGAGCTGTTTTTT. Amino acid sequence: CASRGVTGSGLATGELFF.

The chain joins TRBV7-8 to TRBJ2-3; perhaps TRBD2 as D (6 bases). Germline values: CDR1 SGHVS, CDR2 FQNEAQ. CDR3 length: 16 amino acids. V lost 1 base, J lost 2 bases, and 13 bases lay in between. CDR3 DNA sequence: TGTGCCAGCAGCTTAGTCGGGGGAGACTTCACAGATACGCAGTATTTT. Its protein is CASSLVGGDFTDTQYF.

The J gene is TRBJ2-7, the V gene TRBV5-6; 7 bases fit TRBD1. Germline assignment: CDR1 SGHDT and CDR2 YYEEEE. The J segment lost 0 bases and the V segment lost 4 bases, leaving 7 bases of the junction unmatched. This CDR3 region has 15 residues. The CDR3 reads CASSRTGVSSYEQYF. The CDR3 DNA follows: TGTGCCAGCAGCCGCACAGGGGTCAGCTCCTACGAGCAGTACTTC. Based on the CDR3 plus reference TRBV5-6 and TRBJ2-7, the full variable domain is DAGVTQSPTHLIKTRGQQVTLRCSPKSGHDTVSWYQQALGQGPQFIFQYYEEEERQRGNFPDRFSGHQFPNYSSELNVNALLLGDSALYLCASSRTGVSSYEQYFGPGTRLTVT.

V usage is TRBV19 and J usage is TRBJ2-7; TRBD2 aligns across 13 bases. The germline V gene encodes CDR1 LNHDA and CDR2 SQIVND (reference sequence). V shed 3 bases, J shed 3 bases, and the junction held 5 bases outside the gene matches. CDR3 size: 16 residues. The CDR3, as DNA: TGTGCCAGTAGTATTGGACTAGCGGGGGTCGGCTACGAGCAGTACTTC. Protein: CASSIGLAGVGYEQYF.